These 10 T cell receptor beta chains came from one sample sequenced in a study of shared T cell receptors in the human thymus. Clones were sequenced by immunoSEQ multiplex PCR, and TCRdb holds only the in-frame ones, with some missing. The sample has about 380,000 clones; about 95% are singletons. The source material was thymocytes. The source of these receptors is a human donor.

The J gene is TRBJ1-5, the V gene TRBV7-8; 9 bases line up with TRBD1. The CDR3 length is 16 residues. Losses at the gene ends were 5 bases for V and 5 bases for J; bases not matched to a gene: 10. Germline V gene sequence: CDR1 SGHVS, CDR2 FQNEAQ. The CDR3 is CASSPGTGRTDQPQHF. CDR3 nucleotide sequence: TGTGCCAGCAGCCCCGGGACAGGGAGAACGGATCAGCCCCAGCATTTT.

This chain connects TRBV5-1 to TRBJ2-1, with D possibly matching TRBD2 (6 bases). The germline CDR1 and CDR2 sequences are SGHRS and YFSETQ. The CDR3 is 16 amino acids. The V gene lost 0 bases and the J gene lost 2 bases, with 12 bases spanning the gap. CDR3 residues: CASSLVRLAPYNEQFF. The DNA for the CDR3 is TGCGCCAGCAGCTTGGTTCGCCTAGCGCCCTACAATGAGCAGTTCTTC.

V is TRBV7-2 and J is TRBJ2-7; 9 bases align to TRBD2. Per the germline V gene, CDR1 is SGHTA and CDR2 is FQGNSA. V lost 4 bases and J lost 0; bases outside the gene matches: 13. The CDR3 sequence is 18 residues long. CDR3: CASSSPGTSGPISYEQYF. The CDR3 DNA follows: TGTGCCAGCAGCTCTCCGGGAACTAGCGGGCCCATCTCCTACGAGCAGTACTTC.

The chain uses TRBV28 and TRBJ2-2; 9 bases map to TRBD1. CDR1 is MDHEN and CDR2 is SYDVKM in the germline V gene. This CDR3 contains 18 residues. V lost 6 bases and J lost 4; bases outside the gene matches: 15. Here the CDR3 reads CASSHSDRGYRGTGELFF. The CDR3 DNA reads TGTGCCAGCAGCCATTCAGACAGGGGGTATCGTGGCACCGGGGAGCTGTTTTTT.

The CDR3 loop reads CASSQEASDPDTQYF. CDR3 in DNA: TGTGCCAGCAGCCAAGAGGCTAGCGACCCAGATACGCAGTATTTT. The rearrangement joins TRBV4-2 to TRBJ2-3; a possible D gene is TRBD2 (6 bases). Per germline, CDR1 LGHNA and CDR2 YNFKEQ. Trimming took 0 bases from V and 4 from J, leaving 11 bases between them. The CDR3 length is 15 residues.

The chain joins TRBV7-2 to TRBJ2-1; TRBD2 matches 16 bases. Germline-derived CDR1 and CDR2 are SGHTA and FQGNSA. The J segment lost 4 bases and the V segment lost 7 bases, leaving 13 bases of the junction unmatched. This CDR3 is 19 amino acids long. The CDR3 DNA reads TGTGCCAGCATCCCCCTGATGGGGACTAGCGGGAGGGTATACAATGAGCAGTTCTTC. Protein: CASIPLMGTSGRVYNEQFF. Full variable domain (outside the CDR3, taken from reference TRBV7-2 and TRBJ2-1): GAGVSQSPSNKVTEKGKDVELRCDPISGHTALYWYRQSLGQGLEFLIYFQGNSAPDKSGLPSDRFSAERTGGSVSTLTIQRTQQEDSAVYLCASIPLMGTSGRVYNEQFFGPGTRLTVL.

The chain couples TRBV5-4 to TRBJ1-2, with a tentative D call TRBD1 (6 bases). Germline V gene lookup returns CDR1 SGHNT and CDR2 YYREEE (reference sequence). The CDR3 is 14 residues long. The germline V and J ends were trimmed by 0 bases and 4 bases, with 10 bases remaining between them. The CDR3 reads CASSLEVQGYGYTF. The CDR3 DNA follows: TGTGCCAGCAGCTTGGAGGTACAGGGCTATGGCTACACCTTC.

V gene TRBV11-2 combines with J gene TRBJ2-7; D is unresolved. This CDR3 comprises 17 residues. Germline values: CDR1 SGHAT, CDR2 FQNNGV. V was clipped by 7 bases and J by 2 bases, with 24 bases between them. This chain's CDR3 is CASTQSNRRGFPYEQYF. CDR3 nucleotide sequence: TGTGCCAGCACCCAGTCGAACCGCCGAGGTTTCCCCTACGAGCAGTACTTC.

The J gene is TRBJ1-1, the V gene TRBV5-1, with D uncertain. From germline, CDR1 is SGHRS and CDR2 YFSETQ. CDR3 length: 13 residues. Trimming pared 2 bases from V and 1 base from J, leaving 6 bases between. The CDR3 reads CASSFVRNTEAFF. CDR3 sequence (DNA): TGCGCCAGCAGCTTTGTCAGGAACACTGAAGCTTTCTTT.

V and J are TRBV7-2 and TRBJ1-1; D might be TRBD1 (5 bases). Per the germline V gene, CDR1 is SGHTA and CDR2 is FQGNSA. CDR3 length equals 12 residues. Trimming cost V 5 bases and J 11 bases, with 15 bases left between them. CDR3 in amino acids: CASSPGGITAFF. The DNA of the CDR3 is TGTGCCAGCAGCCCGGGGGGGATAACGGCTTTCTTT.